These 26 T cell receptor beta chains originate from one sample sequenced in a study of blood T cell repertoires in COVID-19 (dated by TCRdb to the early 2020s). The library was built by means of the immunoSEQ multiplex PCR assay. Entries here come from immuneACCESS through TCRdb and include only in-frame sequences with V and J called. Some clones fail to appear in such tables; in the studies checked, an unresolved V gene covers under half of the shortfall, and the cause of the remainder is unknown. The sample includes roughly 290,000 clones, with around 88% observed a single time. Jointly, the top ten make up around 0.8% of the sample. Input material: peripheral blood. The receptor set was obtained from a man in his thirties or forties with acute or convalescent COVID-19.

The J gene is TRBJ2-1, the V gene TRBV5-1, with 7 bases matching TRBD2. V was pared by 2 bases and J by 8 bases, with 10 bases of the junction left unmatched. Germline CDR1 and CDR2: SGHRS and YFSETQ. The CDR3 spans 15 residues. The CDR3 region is CASSFGGRTGDEQFF. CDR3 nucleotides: TGCGCCAGCAGCTTTGGCGGGAGAACCGGCGATGAGCAGTTCTTC.

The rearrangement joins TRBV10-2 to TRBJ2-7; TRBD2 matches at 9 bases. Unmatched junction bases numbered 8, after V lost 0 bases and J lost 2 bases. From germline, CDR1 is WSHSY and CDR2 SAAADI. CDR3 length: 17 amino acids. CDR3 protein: CASSESALAGTAYEQYF. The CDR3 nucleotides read TGCGCCAGCAGTGAGTCGGCTCTAGCGGGAACCGCCTACGAGCAGTACTTC.

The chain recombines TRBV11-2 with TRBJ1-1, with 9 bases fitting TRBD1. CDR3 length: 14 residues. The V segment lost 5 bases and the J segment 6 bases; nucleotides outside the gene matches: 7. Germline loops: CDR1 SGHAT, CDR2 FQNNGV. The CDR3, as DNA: TGTGCCAGCAGCAAGGACAGGGGTTCGGCTGAAGCTTTCTTT. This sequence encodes CASSKDRGSAEAFF.

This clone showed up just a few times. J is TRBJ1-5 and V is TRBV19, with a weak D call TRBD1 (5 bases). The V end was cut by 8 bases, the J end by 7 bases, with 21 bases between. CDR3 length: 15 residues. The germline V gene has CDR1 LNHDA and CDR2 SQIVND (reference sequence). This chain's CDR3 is CASRRGREAGQPQHF. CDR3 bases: TGTGCCAGTCGTAGGGGCAGGGAAGCAGGACAGCCCCAGCATTTT.

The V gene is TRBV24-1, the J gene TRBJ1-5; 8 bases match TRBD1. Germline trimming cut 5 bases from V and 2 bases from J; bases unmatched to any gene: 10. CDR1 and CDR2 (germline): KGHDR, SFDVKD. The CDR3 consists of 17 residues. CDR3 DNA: TGTGCCACCAGTGTTCTACCTCACAGGGGGTGCAATCAGCCCCAGCATTTT. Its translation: CATSVLPHRGCNQPQHF.

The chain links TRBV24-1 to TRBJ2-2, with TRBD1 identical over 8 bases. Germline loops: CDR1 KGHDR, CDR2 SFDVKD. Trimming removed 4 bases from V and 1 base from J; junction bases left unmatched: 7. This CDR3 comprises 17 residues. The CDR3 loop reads CATSDPGTGVNTGELFF. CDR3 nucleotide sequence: TGTGCCACCAGTGACCCTGGGACAGGAGTGAACACCGGGGAGCTGTTTTTT.

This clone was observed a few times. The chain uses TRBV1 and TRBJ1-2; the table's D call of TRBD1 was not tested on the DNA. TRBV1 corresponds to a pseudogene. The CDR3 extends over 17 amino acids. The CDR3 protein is CTSSQASWDREGDGYTF. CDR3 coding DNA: TGCACCAGCAGCCAAGCTTCCTGGGACAGGGAAGGGGATGGCTACACCTTC.

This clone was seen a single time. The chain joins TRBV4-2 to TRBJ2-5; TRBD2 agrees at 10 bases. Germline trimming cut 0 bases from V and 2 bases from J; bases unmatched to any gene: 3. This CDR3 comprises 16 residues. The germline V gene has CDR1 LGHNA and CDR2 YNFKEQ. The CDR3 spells CASSQDGTSVQETQYF. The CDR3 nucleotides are TGTGCCAGCAGCCAAGATGGGACTAGCGTTCAAGAGACCCAGTACTTC.

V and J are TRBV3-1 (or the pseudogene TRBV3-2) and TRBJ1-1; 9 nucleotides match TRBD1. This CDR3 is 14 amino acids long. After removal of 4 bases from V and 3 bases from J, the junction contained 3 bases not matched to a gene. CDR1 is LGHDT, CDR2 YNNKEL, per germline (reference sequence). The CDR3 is CASSPRTGDTEAFF. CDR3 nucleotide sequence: TGTGCCAGCAGCCCCCGGACAGGGGACACTGAAGCTTTCTTT.

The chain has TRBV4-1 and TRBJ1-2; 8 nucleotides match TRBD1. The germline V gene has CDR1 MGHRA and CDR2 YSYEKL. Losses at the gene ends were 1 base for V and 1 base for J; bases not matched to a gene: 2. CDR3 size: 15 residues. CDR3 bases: TGCGCCAGCAGCCAAGCGGACAGGGTTAACTATGGCTACACCTTC. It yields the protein CASSQADRVNYGYTF.

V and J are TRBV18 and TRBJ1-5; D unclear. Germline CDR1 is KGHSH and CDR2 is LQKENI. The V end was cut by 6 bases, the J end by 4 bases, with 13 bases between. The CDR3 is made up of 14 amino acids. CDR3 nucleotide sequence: TGTGCCAGCTCCCGCGGTTCGTCGAATCAGCCCCAGCATTTT. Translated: CASSRGSSNQPQHF. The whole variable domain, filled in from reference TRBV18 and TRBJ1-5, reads NAGVMQNPRHLVRRRGQEARLRCSPMKGHSHVYWYRQLPEEGLKFMVYLQKENIIDESGMPKERFSAEFPKEGPSILRIQQVVRGDSAAYFCASSRGSSNQPQHFGDGTRLSIL.

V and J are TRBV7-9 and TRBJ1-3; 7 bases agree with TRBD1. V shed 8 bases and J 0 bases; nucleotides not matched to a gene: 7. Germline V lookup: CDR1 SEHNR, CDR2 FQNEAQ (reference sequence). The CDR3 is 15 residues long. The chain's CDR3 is CASLFWDSSGNTIYF. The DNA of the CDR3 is TGTGCCAGCTTATTTTGGGACAGCTCTGGAAACACCATATATTTT.

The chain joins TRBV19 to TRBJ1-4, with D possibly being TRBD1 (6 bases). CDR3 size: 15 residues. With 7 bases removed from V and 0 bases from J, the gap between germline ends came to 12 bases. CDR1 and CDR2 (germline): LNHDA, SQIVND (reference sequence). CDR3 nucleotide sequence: TGTGCCAGTAACCAAAAGGGGGCAACTAATGAAAAACTGTTTTTT. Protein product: CASNQKGATNEKLFF. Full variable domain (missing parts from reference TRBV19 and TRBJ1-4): DGGITQSPKYLFRKEGQNVTLSCEQNLNHDAMYWYRQDPGQGLRLIYYSQIVNDFQKGDIAEGYSVSREKKESFPLTVTSAQKNPTAFYLCASNQKGATNEKLFFGSGTQLSVL.

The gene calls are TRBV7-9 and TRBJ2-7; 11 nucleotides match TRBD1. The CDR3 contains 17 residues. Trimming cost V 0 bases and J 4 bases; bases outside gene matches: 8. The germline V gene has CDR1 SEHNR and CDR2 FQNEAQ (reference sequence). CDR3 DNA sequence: TGTGCCAGCAGCTTAGCGAGTCGCGGGACAGGGGGTTACGAGCAGTACTTC. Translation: CASSLASRGTGGYEQYF. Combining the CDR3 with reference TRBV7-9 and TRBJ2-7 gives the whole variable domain DTGVSQNPRHKITKRGQNVTFRCDPISEHNRLYWYRQTLGQGPEFLTYFQNEAQLEKSRLLSDRFSAERPKGSFSTLEIQRTEQGDSAMYLCASSLASRGTGGYEQYFGPGTRLTVT.

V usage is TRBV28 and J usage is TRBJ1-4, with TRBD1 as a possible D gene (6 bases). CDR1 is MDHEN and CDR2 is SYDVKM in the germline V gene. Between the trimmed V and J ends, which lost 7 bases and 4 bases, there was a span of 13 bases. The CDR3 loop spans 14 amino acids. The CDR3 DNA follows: TGTGCCAGCAAGCCGGGACAAAGTAATGAAAAACTGTTTTTT. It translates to CASKPGQSNEKLFF.

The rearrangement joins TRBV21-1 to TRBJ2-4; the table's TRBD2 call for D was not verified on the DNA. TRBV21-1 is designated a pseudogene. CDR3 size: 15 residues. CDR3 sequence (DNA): TGTGCCAGCAGCAGCCAGGGAGGTCCCAAAAACATTCAGTACTTC. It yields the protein CASSSQGGPKNIQYF.

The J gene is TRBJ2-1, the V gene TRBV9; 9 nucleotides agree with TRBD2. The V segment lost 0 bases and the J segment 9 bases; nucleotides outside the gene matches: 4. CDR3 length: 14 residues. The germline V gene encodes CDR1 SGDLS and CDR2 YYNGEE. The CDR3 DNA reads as TGTGCCAGCAGCGTAGTGGCGGGAGGGGGTGAGCAGTTCTTC. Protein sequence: CASSVVAGGGEQFF. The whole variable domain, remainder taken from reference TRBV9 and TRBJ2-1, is DSGVTQTPKHLITATGQRVTLRCSPRSGDLSVYWYQQSLDQGLQFLIQYYNGEERAKGNILERFSAQQFPDLHSELNLSSLELGDSALYFCASSVVAGGGEQFFGPGTRLTVL.

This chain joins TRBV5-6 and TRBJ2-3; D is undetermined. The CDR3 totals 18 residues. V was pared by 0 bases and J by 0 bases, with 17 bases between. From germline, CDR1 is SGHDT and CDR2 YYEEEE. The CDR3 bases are TGTGCCAGCAGCTTGGCCAAAGAGGCGTCACGTAGCACAGATACGCAGTATTTT. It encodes CASSLAKEASRSTDTQYF. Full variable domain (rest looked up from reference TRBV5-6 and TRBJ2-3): DAGVTQSPTHLIKTRGQQVTLRCSPKSGHDTVSWYQQALGQGPQFIFQYYEEEERQRGNFPDRFSGHQFPNYSSELNVNALLLGDSALYLCASSLAKEASRSTDTQYFGPGTRLTVL.

CDR3 in amino acids: CASSLQGFQPQHF. In DNA form, the CDR3 reads TGTGCCAGCAGTCTTCAGGGATTCCAGCCCCAGCATTTT. The rearrangement joins TRBV6-6 to TRBJ1-5; a weak D match, TRBD1 (5 bases). The CDR3 consists of 13 residues. The V end lost 5 bases, the J end lost 7 bases, and 12 bases lay between the germline ends. The germline gives CDR1 MNHNY, CDR2 SVGAGI (reference sequence).

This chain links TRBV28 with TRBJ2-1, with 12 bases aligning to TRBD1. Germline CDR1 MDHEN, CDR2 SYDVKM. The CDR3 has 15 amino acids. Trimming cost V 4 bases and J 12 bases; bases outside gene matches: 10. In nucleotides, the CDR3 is TGTGCCAGCAGTTCCCCCGGGACAGGGGGCGACGGGCAGTTCTTC. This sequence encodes CASSSPGTGGDGQFF.

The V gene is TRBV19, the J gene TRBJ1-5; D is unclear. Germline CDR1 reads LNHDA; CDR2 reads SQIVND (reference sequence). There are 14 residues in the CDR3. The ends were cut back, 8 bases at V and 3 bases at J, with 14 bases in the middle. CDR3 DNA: TGTGCCAGTTACGACAACCGTGCCAATCAGCCCCAGCATTTT. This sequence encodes CASYDNRANQPQHF.

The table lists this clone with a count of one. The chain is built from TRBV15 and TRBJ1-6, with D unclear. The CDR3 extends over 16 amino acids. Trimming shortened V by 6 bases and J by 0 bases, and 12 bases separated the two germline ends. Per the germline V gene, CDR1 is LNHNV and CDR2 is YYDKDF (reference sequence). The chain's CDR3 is CATSPHPSSYNSPLHF. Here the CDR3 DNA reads TGTGCCACCAGTCCGCACCCTAGCTCCTATAATTCACCCCTCCACTTT.

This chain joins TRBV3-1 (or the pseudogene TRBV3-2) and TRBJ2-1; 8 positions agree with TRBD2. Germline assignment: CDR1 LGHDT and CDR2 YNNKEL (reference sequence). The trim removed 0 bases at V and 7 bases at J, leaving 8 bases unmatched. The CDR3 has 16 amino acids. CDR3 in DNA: TGTGCCAGCAGCCAAGATCCCAGCGGGGGCCGAAATGAGCAGTTCTTC. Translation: CASSQDPSGGRNEQFF.

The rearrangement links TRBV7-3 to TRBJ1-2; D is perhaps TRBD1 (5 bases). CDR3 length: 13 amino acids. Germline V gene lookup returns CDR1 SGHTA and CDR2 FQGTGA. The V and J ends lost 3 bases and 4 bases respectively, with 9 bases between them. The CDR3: CASSLDTGYGYTF. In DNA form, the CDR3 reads TGTGCCAGCAGCTTGGACACGGGCTATGGCTACACCTTC.

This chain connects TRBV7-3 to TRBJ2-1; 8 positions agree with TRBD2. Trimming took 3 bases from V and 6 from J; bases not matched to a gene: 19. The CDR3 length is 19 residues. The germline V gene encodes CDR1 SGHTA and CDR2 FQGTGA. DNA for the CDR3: TGTGCCAGCAGCTTTAGCGGGGCCCGAAAACCGCTCCCAGGCAATGAGCAGTTCTTC. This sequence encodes CASSFSGARKPLPGNEQFF.

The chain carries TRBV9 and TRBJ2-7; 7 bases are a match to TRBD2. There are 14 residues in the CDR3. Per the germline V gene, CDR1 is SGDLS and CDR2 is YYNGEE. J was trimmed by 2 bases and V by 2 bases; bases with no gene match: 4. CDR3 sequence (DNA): TGTGCCAGCAGCGTCTCTAGCGGTACCTACGAGCAGTACTTC. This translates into CASSVSSGTYEQYF.